This TCR beta chain is from a study of identical twins. Study results and limitations: Out-of-frame alpha sequences common to twins were enriched for low generation probability. Excess sharing between twins was weaker in beta out-of-frame sequences.

The V gene end was trimmed by 3 bases and the J gene end by 5 bases; junction bases not matched to a gene: 9. The CDR3 consists of 17 residues. Germline CDR1 is LNHNV and CDR2 is YYDKDF (reference sequence). TCRdb analysed the 5' RACE reads with MiXCR anew, one entry per CDR3 protein. The sample yields roughly 710,000 distinct CDR3 sequences, around 5.7% seen once. This clonotype was recorded a few times. The antigen remains unidentified. The chain combines TRBV15 with TRBJ2-5; 13 nucleotides match TRBD2. The receptor was derived from a man aged 18-30 years in good health. Specimen: naive T cells sorted from blood. DNA for the CDR3: TGTGCCACCAGCAGGAGGACTAGCGGGAGACTGGGGGAGACCCAGTACTTC. This sequence encodes CATSRRTSGRLGETQYF.